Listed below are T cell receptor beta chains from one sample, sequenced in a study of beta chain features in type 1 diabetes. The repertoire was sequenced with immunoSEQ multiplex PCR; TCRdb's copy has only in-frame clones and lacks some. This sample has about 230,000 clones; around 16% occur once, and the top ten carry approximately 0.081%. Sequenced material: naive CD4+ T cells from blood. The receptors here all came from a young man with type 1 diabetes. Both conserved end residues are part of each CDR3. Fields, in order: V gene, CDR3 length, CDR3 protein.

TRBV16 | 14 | CASSNTGGNQPQHF
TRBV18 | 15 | CASSPAISGANVLTF
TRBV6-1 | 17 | CASSEARWGIAKNIQYF
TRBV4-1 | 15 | CASSQGLAGSDEQFF
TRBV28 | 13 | CVAGSSRTDTQYF
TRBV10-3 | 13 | CAIREQGSGEQYF
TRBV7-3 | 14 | CASSGLRGFGTQYF
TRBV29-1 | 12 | CSADRGHNEQFF
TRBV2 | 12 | CASRATDYEQYF
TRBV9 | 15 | CASSPLRLAGNEQFF
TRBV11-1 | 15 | CASSAGTFKIGELFF
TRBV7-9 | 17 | CASSLDLAASYQETQYF
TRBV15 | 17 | CATSRDGQRAGKSRQHF
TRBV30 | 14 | CAWSTPGQIYEQYF
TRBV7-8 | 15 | CASSLQGGSYNEQFF
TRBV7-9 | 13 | CASSLVGYETQYF
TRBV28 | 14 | CASSSMGQQETQYF
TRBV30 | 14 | CAWTYGTVNTEAFF
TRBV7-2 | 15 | CASSSSRLAGGEQYF
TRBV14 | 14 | CATSRGTSANEQFF
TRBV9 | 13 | CASGGMRDTEAFF
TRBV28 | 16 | CATVSDLPGRTPPQHF
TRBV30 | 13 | CAWSLKGNQPQHF
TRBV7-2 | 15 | CASSFAGGVQETQYF
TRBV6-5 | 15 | CASRNAGQTKNIQYF
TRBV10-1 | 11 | CASSEGQKQYF
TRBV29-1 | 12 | CSVVFRPGELFF
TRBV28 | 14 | CASSLGERGYEQYF
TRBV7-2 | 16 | CASSTRTSGSTDTQYF
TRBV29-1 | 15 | CSVGLGDFHYNEQFF
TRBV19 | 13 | CASSGRWVNEQFF
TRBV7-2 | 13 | CASSTLRGYGYTF
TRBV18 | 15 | CASSPQGATNEKLFF